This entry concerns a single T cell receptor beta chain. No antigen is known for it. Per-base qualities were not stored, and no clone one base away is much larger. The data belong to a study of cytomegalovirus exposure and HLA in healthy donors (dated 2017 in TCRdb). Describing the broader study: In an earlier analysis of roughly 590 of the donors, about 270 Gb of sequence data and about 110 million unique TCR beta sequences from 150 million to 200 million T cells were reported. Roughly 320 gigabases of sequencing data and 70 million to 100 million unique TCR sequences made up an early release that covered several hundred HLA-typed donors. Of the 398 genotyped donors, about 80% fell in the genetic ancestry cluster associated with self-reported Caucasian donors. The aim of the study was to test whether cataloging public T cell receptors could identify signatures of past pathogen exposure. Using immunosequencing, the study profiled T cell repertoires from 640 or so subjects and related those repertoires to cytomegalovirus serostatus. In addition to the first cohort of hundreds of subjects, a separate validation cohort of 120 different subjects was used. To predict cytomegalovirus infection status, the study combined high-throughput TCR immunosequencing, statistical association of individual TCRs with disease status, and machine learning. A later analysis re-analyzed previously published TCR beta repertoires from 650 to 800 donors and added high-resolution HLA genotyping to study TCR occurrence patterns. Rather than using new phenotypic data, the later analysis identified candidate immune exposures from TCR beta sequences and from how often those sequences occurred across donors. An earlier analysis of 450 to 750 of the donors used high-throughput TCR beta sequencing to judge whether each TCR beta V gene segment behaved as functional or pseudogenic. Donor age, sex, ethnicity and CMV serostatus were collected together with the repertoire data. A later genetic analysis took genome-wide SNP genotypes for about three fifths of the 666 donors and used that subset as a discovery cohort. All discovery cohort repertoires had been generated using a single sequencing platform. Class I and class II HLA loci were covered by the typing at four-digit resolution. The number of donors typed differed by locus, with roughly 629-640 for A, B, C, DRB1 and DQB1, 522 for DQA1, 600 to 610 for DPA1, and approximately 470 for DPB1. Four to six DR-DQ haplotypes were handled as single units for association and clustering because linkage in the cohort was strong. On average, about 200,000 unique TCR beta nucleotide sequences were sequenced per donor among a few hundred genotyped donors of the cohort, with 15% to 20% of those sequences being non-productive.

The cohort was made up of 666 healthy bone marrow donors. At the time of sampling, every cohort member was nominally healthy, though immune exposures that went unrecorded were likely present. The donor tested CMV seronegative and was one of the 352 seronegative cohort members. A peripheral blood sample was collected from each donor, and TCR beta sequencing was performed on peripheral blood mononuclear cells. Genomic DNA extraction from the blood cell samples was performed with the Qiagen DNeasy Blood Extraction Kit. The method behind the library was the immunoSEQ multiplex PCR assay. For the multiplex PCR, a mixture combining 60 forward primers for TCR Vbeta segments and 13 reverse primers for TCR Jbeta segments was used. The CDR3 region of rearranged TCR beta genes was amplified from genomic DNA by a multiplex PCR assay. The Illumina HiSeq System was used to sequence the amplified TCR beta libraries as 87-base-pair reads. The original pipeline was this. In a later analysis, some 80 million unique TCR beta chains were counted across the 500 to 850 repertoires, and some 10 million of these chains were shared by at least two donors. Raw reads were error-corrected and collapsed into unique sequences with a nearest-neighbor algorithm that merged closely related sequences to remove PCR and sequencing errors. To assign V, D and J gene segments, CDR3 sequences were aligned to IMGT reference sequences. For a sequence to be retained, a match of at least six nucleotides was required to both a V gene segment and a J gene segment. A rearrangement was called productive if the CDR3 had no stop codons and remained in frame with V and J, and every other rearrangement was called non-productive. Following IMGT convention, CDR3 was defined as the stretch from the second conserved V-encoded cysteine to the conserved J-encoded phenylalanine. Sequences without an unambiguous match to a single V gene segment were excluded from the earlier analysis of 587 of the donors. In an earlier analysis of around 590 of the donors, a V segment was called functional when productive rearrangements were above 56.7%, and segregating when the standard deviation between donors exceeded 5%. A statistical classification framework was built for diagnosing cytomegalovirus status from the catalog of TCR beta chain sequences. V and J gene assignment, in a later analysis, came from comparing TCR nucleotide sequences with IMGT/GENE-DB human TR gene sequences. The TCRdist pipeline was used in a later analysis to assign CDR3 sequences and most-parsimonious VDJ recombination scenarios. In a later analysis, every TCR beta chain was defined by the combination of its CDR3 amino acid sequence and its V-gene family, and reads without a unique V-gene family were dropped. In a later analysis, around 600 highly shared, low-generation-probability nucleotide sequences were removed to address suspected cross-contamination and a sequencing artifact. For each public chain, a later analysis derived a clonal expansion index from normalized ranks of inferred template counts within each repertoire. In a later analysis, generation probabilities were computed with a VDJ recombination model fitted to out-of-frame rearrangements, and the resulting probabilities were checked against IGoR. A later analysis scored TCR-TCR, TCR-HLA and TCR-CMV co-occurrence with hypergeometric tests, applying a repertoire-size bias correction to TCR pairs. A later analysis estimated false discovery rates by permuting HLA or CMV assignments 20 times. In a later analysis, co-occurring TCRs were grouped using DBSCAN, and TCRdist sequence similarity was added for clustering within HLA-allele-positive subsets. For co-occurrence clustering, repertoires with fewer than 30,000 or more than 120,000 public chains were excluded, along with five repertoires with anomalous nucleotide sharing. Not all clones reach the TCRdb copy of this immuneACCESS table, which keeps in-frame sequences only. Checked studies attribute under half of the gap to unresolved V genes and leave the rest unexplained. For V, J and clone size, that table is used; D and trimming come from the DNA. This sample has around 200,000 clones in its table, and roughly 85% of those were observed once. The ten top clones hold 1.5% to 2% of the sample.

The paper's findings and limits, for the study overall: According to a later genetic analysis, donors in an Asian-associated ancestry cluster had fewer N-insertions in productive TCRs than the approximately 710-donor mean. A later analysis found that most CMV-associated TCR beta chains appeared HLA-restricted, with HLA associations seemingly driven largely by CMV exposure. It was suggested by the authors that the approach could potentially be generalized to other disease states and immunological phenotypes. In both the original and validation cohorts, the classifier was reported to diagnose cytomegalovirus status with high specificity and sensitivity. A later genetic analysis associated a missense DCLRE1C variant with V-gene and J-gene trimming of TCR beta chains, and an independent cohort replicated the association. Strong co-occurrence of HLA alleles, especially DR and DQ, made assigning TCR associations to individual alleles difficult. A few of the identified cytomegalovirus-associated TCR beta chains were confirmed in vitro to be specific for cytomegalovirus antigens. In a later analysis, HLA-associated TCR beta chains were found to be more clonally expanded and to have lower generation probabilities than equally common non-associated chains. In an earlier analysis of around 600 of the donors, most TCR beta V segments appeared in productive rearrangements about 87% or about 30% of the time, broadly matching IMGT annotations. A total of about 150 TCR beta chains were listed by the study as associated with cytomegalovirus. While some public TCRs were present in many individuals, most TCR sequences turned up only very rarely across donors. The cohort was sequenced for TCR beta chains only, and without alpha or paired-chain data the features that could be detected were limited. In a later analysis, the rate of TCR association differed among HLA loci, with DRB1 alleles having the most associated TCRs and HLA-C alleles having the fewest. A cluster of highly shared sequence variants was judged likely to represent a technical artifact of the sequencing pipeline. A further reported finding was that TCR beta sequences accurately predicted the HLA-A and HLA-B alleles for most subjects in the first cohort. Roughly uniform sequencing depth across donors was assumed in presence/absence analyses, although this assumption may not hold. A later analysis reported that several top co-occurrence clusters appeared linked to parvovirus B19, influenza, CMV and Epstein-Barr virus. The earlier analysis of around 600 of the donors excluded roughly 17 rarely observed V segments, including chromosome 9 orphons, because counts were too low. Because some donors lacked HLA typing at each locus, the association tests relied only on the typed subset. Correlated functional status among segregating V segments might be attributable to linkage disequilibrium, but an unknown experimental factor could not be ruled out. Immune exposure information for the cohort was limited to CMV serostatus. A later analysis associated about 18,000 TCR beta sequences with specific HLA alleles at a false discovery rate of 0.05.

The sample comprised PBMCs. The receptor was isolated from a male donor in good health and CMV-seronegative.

The DNA sequence is TGTGCCAGCATTCGAGGGTCGAGAAATGAGCAGTTCTTC. This translates into CASIRGSRNEQFF. The chain links TRBV6-6 with TRBJ2-1; TRBD2 is a weak D gene call, 5 bases matching. The CDR3 runs 13 residues from the cysteine to the phenylalanine. Only the CDR3 DNA stays, 39 bases, in frame from base 1. The germline V gene (reference sequence) gives CDR1 as MNHNY and CDR2 as SVGAGI. V lost 7 bases and J lost 7 bases; the stretch between them is 14 bases long.